The sequence of this T cell receptor beta chain was determined in a study of Ad26.COV2.S vaccination and SARS-CoV-2 variants. Study-wide findings and caveats: Recipients of either vaccine or placebo displayed similar breadth of non-spike TCRs. After vaccination, substantial breadth of spike-specific CD8+ and CD4+ responses was reported.

As for this clone: Its antigen is currently unknown.

Stated treatment: 15 to 20 received Ad26.COV2.S at low or high dose, single or two shots; several received placebo; per-sample allocation not given. The study sampled participants on day 63 after the first vaccine or placebo injection. Cohort 1b enrolled adults aged 18-55 years in Boston. This vaccine is an Ad26 vector that expresses the Wuhan-strain SARS-CoV-2 spike. Sequenced by immunoSEQ multiplex PCR; TCRdb stores in-frame clones only, minus some. The table lists roughly 410,000 clones, roughly four fifths of them singletons. The origin of this receptor is a person aged 18-65 years who received the Ad26.COV2.S COVID-19 vaccine or a placebo. The material sequenced was peripheral blood, taken in a trial of Ad26.COV2.S vaccine versus placebo.

The CDR3 DNA is TGTGCCAGCAGCCGGTCCGGGACAGGGCTCACAGATACGCAGTATTTT. Translating it yields CASSRSGTGLTDTQYF. This sequence joins TRBV3-1 (or the pseudogene TRBV3-2) and TRBJ2-3; 9 positions match TRBD1. The CDR3 consists of 16 residues. Germline trimming cut 4 bases from V and 2 bases from J; bases unmatched to any gene: 7. Germline CDR1 reads LGHDT; CDR2 reads YNNKEL (reference sequence).